Following are 15 T cell receptor beta chains from one sample sequenced in a study of PD-1 blockade in classical Hodgkin lymphoma. This sample's time point: cycle 4 day 1 (C4D1), after more than five weeks of nivolumab. In every patient, relapse followed autologous stem cell transplantation, while exposure to brentuximab vedotin differed. TCRdb's table, derived via immunoSEQ multiplex PCR, lists solely in-frame clones and lacks some. The sample includes just over 20,000 clones, 60% to 75% of them seen just once. The sequencing here drew on peripheral blood mononuclear cells (PBMCs), taken before the fourth cycle of nivolumab. These receptors all stem from a human donor with classical Hodgkin lymphoma.

This clone was counted between two and nine times. The V gene is TRBV11-3, the J gene TRBJ1-1, with a tentative D call TRBD1 (6 bases). The germline V gene encodes CDR1 SGHNT and CDR2 YENEEA. The CDR3 is made up of 13 amino acids. The germline V and J ends were trimmed by 5 bases and 7 bases, with 14 bases remaining between them. The CDR3, as DNA: TGTGCCAGCAGCCTGGGACAAGGAAATGAAGCTTTCTTT. Its translation is CASSLGQGNEAFF.

The chain uses TRBV5-1 and TRBJ1-1; 7 nucleotides agree with TRBD1. The CDR3 extends over 17 amino acids. Germline CDR1 SGHRS, CDR2 YFSETQ. After removal of 4 bases from V and 0 bases from J, the junction contained 12 bases not matched to a gene. The chain's CDR3 is CASSPHRDRLLNTEAFF. As DNA, the CDR3 is TGCGCCAGCAGCCCCCACAGGGACAGACTCCTGAACACTGAAGCTTTCTTT.

J is TRBJ1-2 and V is TRBV14; 7 positions match TRBD1. Germline CDR1 and CDR2: SGHDN and FVKESK. J lost 8 bases, V lost 0 bases, and 21 bases had no gene match. The CDR3 runs to 19 residues. The CDR3 protein is CASSQDAFSKDRALEGYTF. The CDR3 DNA sequence: TGTGCCAGCAGCCAAGACGCCTTTAGTAAAGACAGGGCCCTAGAGGGCTACACCTTC.

This chain joins TRBV10-3 and TRBJ2-3; no definite D call. The CDR3 spans 14 residues. The germline gives CDR1 ENHRY, CDR2 SYGVKD. V lost 0 bases and J 0 bases, leaving 4 bases between the germline ends. This CDR3 is CAISESSSTDTQYF. The CDR3 DNA follows: TGTGCCATCAGTGAGTCGAGCAGCACAGATACGCAGTATTTT.

The CDR3 DNA reads as TGTGCCAGCAGTTACTTCTGGGAGATAGACAATGAGCAGTTCTTC. Its translation is CASSYFWEIDNEQFF. The chain uses TRBV6-6 and TRBJ2-1; D is possibly TRBD2 (5 bases). CDR3 length: 15 residues. V lost 1 base and J 5 bases, leaving 12 bases between the germline ends. Germline assignment: CDR1 MNHNY and CDR2 SVGAGI (reference sequence).

This clone has just a few counts. The genes are TRBV2 and TRBJ1-1; 8 nucleotides align to TRBD1. The CDR3 is made up of 12 amino acids. With V trimmed by 8 bases and J by 11 bases, 10 bases remained unmatched. Germline CDR1 SNHLY, CDR2 FYNNEI. The CDR3 bases are TGTGCCAGCTCGCAGGGGGCGCGGAGTGCTTTCTTT. This encodes CASSQGARSAFF. Based on the CDR3 plus reference TRBV2 and TRBJ1-1, the full variable domain is EPEVTQTPSHQVTQMGQEVILRCVPISNHLYFYWYRQILGQKVEFLVSFYNNEISEKSEIFDDQFSVERPDGSNFTLKIRSTKLEDSAMYFCASSQGARSAFFGQGTRLTVV.

This CDR3 reads CASKRGLGYEQYF. The CDR3 DNA reads TGTGCCAGCAAACGGGGGTTAGGGTACGAGCAGTACTTC. J is TRBJ2-7 and V is TRBV6-1; D is possibly TRBD2 (6 bases). The CDR3 runs 13 residues. The germline V gene encodes CDR1 MNHNS and CDR2 SASEGT. V was clipped by 7 bases and J by 4 bases, with 14 bases between them.

J is TRBJ2-2 and V is TRBV5-6; D unresolved. With 4 bases removed from V and 2 bases from J, the gap between germline ends came to 15 bases. CDR3 length: 16 residues. Germline V gene sequence: CDR1 SGHDT, CDR2 YYEEEE. The CDR3: CASSPGLGSNTGELFF. The CDR3 DNA reads as TGTGCCAGCAGCCCCGGGCTGGGTTCCAACACCGGGGAGCTGTTTTTT.

V gene TRBV28 combines with J gene TRBJ2-3; D uncertain. Looked up from germline, CDR1 is MDHEN and CDR2 is SYDVKM. The CDR3 runs 12 residues. Trimming removed 2 bases at V and 5 bases at J, with 5 bases between. The CDR3 is CASSLLGDTQYF. The CDR3 bases are TGTGCCAGCAGTTTACTTGGAGATACGCAGTATTTT. Together with reference TRBV28 and TRBJ2-3, the CDR3 gives the full variable domain: DVKVTQSSRYLVKRTGEKVFLECVQDMDHENMFWYRQDPGLGLRLIYFSYDVKMKEKGDIPEGYSVSREKKERFSLILESASTNQTSMYLCASSLLGDTQYFGPGTRLTVL.

The V and J genes are TRBV2 and TRBJ2-3; 9 nucleotides line up with TRBD2. With V trimmed by 6 bases and J by 2 bases, 9 bases remained unmatched. Germline V gene lookup returns CDR1 SNHLY and CDR2 FYNNEI. This CDR3 comprises 16 residues. Here the CDR3 DNA reads TGTGCCAGCAGCCACTCTCGACTAGCGGTCACAGATACGCAGTATTTT. Its protein product is CASSHSRLAVTDTQYF.

CDR3 sequence (DNA): TGTGCCAGCAGTGAGGGGTTTCGGAACACTGAAGCTTTCTTT. Translation: CASSEGFRNTEAFF. The chain is built from TRBV2 and TRBJ1-1; D unresolved. The CDR3 has 14 residues. Trimming left V 3 bases short and J 1 base short, with 9 bases between. Germline V gives CDR1 SNHLY, CDR2 FYNNEI.

This sequence joins TRBV5-5 and TRBJ2-1; D call uncertain. The V gene's germline CDR1 is SGHKS and CDR2 YYEKEE (reference sequence). CDR3 length: 16 residues. Deletions cut 5 bases from V and 2 bases from J, with 17 bases between. The CDR3 DNA is TGTGCCAGCAGTCAGCTAGGTCCGGGCCCCTACAATGAGCAGTTCTTC. Translating it yields CASSQLGPGPYNEQFF.

The chain recombines TRBV27 with TRBJ2-2; 9 bases are shared with TRBD2. Germline CDR1 MNHEY, CDR2 SMNVEV (reference sequence). The ends lost 0 bases at V and 6 bases at J; junction bases unmatched: 11. This CDR3 has 18 residues. The CDR3 DNA sequence: TGTGCCAGCAGTTTATCGAGGGTTGCGGGAGGGCCGGCCGGGGAGCTGTTTTTT. This gives the protein CASSLSRVAGGPAGELFF.

The chain employs TRBV15 and TRBJ2-4; 11 positions match TRBD2. The CDR3 is 15 amino acids. J lost 9 bases, V lost 4 bases, and 8 bases had no gene match. CDR1 and CDR2 from the germline V gene are LNHNV and YYDKDF (reference sequence). In DNA, the CDR3 is TGTGCCACCAGCATTATAGCGGGAGGGCCGGTCATTCAGTACTTC. This translates into CATSIIAGGPVIQYF.

This clone showed up just a few times. The V and J genes are TRBV7-9 and TRBJ2-5; D may be TRBD1 (6 bases). Trimming removed 5 bases at V and 5 bases at J, with 15 bases between. This CDR3 is 14 amino acids long. Germline V gives CDR1 SEHNR, CDR2 FQNEAQ (reference sequence). The CDR3 spells CASSPTGQFETQYF. The CDR3 DNA is TGTGCCAGCAGCCCCACCGGACAGTTTGAGACCCAGTACTTC.